Described below is a single T cell receptor (beta chain) sequence and its context. Antigen specificity is unknown. This sample stems from a study of T-cell memory formation after mild COVID-19. The CDR3 spans 13 residues. Trimming shortened V by 6 bases and J by 4 bases, and 16 bases separated the two germline ends. Germline V CDR1 and CDR2: DFQATT, SNEGSKA (reference sequence). Study-wide points: From day 15 to 85, contracting clones were balanced between CD4 and CD8, whereas later expanders leaned toward CD4+.

5'RACE, which relied on constant-segment primers, yielded TCR alpha and TCR beta cDNA libraries carrying sample barcodes and UMIs. MiXCR was run by TCRdb on the 5' RACE reads, yielding one entry per CDR3 protein. This sample has hundreds of thousands of distinct CDR3 sequences, with more than 15% found just once. The genes are TRBV20-1 and TRBJ2-7; D ambiguous. The clonotype comes from a man between 18 and 35 years old who had mild COVID-19 (a few samples of this study predate the infection). Cell type and time point are not known. Sequenced input: PBMCs or a T cell subset sorted from them (not recorded which). CDR3 amino acids: CSARPPDAYEQYF. The CDR3 DNA follows: TGCAGTGCGCGACCCCCGGACGCTTACGAGCAGTACTTC.